This T cell receptor beta chain was identified during a study of OX40 agonist ivuxolimab in advanced cancers. Overall study results and limits: The study did not work out the antigen specificity of the expanded peripheral T cells.

Germline CDR1 is MNHEY and CDR2 is SVGAGI. The CDR3 extends over 14 amino acids. Trimming cost V 6 bases and J 2 bases, with 13 bases left between them. Assay: immunoSEQ multiplex PCR; the TCRdb copy retains only in-frame clones and omits some. The sample holds approximately 76,000 clones, 85% to 90% seen once. Comments on this clone: The antigen is unknown.

The chain is built from TRBV6-5 and TRBJ1-1; D unresolved. The sequence came from an adult with an advanced solid tumor such as melanoma, head and neck, liver or kidney cancer. Sequenced material: CD4+ or CD8+ T cells sorted from blood, taken in a trial of the OX40 agonist ivuxolimab. In DNA form, the CDR3 reads TGTGCCAGCAGCCAAGGGTGGGGAAACACTGAAGCTTTCTTT. Its protein is CASSQGWGNTEAFF.